This T cell receptor beta chain was retrieved from a study of blood T cell repertoires in COVID-19. Overall study context: The origin of the acute and convalescent COVID-19 samples was the United States, Italy and Spain. T cells, B-cell-depleted T cells, or PBMCs provided the cDNA or gDNA that served as material.

In the authors' workflow: Nucleated cell number was recorded as an estimate derived from reference gene primer amplification. Method: immunoSEQ multiplex PCR; TCRdb's copy keeps in-frame clones and lacks some. That table supplies the V and J calls and clone size; D and trimming were determined from the DNA. The sample includes about 14,000 clones, roughly 88% of them seen just once. CDR3 length: 16 amino acids. Germline V gives CDR1 SGHTA, CDR2 FQGNSA. V lost 1 base, J lost 1 base, and 13 bases lay in between. This rearrangement joins TRBV7-2 to TRBJ1-1; TRBD1 is a possible D gene (6 bases). The receptor was isolated from a human donor in a cohort sampled during active COVID-19. Sequenced sample: peripheral blood. The CDR3 bases are TGTGCCAGCAGCTTAGGGGCGGGGGCCCCGAACACTGAAGCTTTCTTT. Amino acids: CASSLGAGAPNTEAFF.